This TCR beta chain was sequenced in a study of T-cell reconstitution after alpha-beta-depleted transplantation in children. Whole-study results and caveats: Several hundred expanded graft clones reportedly supplied alpha-beta T cells about two months after transplant. The main origin of T-cell counts and diversity one year after transplant was newly produced T cells.

Unique molecular identifiers tagged the TCRbeta library. MiXCR, applied by TCRdb to the PCR reads, yields one record per CDR3 protein. The sample shows approximately 300,000 distinct CDR3 sequences, roughly a tenth of them seen only once. At least ten counts were recorded for this clonotype. Its specificity is not known. The V gene lost 3 bases and the J gene lost 4 bases, with 3 bases spanning the gap. Per germline, CDR1 SGHAT and CDR2 FQNNGV. The CDR3 runs to 11 residues. Sequenced material: PBMCs, taken before TCRalphabeta/CD19-depleted stem cell transplant. This TCR derives from a boy under two years old with acute myeloid leukemia, due to receive a stem cell transplant. The chain has TRBV11-2 and TRBJ1-1, with D uncertain. CDR3 coding DNA: TGTGCCAGCAGCTTTTCCACTGAAGCTTTCTTT. Its protein is CASSFSTEAFF.